This TCR beta chain was documented in a study of early T cells in non-severe SARS-CoV-2 infection. Study-level background: Sequencing targeted bulk RNA from unsorted whole blood, leaving chains unpaired.

General observations from the study: The study's VDJdb matching favored anti-spike CD8 responses and missed private and CD4 specificities.

Details on this clonotype: Its antigen is not known.

Unique molecular identifier tags were affixed to discrete cDNA molecules. TCRdb fed the 5' RACE reads into MiXCR, producing one record per CDR3 protein. The data contain fewer than 100,000 distinct CDR3 sequences, approximately 12% of them singletons. The V and J ends lost 4 bases and 4 bases respectively, with 20 bases between them. CDR3 size: 17 residues. Germline assignment: CDR1 ENHRY and CDR2 SYGVKD. Sequencing was carried out using whole blood. V usage is TRBV10-3 and J usage is TRBJ2-1, with D maybe TRBD2 (6 bases). This TCR was sampled from an adult who was a healthcare worker with PCR-confirmed SARS-CoV-2 infection or an uninfected control (not recorded which). CDR3 loop: CAISGPPGLSKYNEQFF. The CDR3 region has the DNA TGTGCCATCAGTGGGCCCCCGGGACTTTCAAAGTACAATGAGCAGTTCTTC.